The present entry profiles one T cell receptor beta chain with its context. Its antigen is unknown. This entry is derived from a study of blood T cells in healthy people across ages. The second PCR ran about 6 to 11 cycles with a sample-barcoded 5' primer and J-beta primers. TCRdb ran MiXCR on the 5' RACE reads and lists one entry per CDR3 protein. The repertoire holds about 730,000 distinct CDR3 sequences, with around 46% as singletons. Looked up from germline, CDR1 is SGHTA and CDR2 is FQGNSA. The CDR3 is 15 amino acids. The study's findings and limits: A greater number of naive CD4+ cells and higher diversity distinguished long-lived donors from aged donors. Per million T cells, the diversity of TCR beta decreased roughly linearly as age advanced.

This TCR derives from a woman aged 60-75 years in good health. The chain joins TRBV7-2 to TRBJ2-4; TRBD2 is a possible D gene (5 bases). The end of the DNA aligns better with TRBJ2-7, so the J call may be wrong. The source material was blood. CDR3 in DNA: TGTGCCAGCACCCAGTTTGCCGGGGAGACCTACGAGCAGTACTTC. Translation: CASTQFAGETYEQYF.